This T cell receptor (beta chain) was sequenced in a study of beta chain features in type 1 diabetes. Study results and caveats: Across all four CD4+ subsets, people with type 1 diabetes showed modestly shorter TCRB CDR3s. Amplification by PCR could prefer shorter templates, with the same effect in patients and controls.

This CDR3 has 13 amino acids. Per the germline V gene, CDR1 is SGHRS and CDR2 is YFSETQ. Between the trimmed V and J ends, which lost 4 bases and 1 base, there was a span of 7 bases. Of the isolated RNA, all was reverse transcribed, and so the sequenced material was expressed TCRB transcripts. Data came from immunoSEQ multiplex PCR; TCRdb stores just in-frame clones and leaves some out. The sample holds about 350,000 clones, around 19% seen once. With respect to this clone: Its antigen is unknown. Other DNA sequences in the sample encode the same CDR3.

V usage is TRBV5-1 and J usage is TRBJ2-3; D remains ambiguous. This TCR came from a woman younger than 35 in good health. The material sequenced was naive CD4+ T cells from blood. The CDR3 DNA reads as TGCGCCAGCAGCCTTGGAGGCACAGATACGCAGTATTTT. Its protein product is CASSLGGTDTQYF. The whole variable domain, remainder taken from reference TRBV5-1 and TRBJ2-3, is KAGVTQTPRYLIKTRGQQVTLSCSPISGHRSVSWYQQTPGQGLQFLFEYFSETQRNKGNFPGRFSGRQFSNSRSEMNVSTLELGDSALYLCASSLGGTDTQYFGPGTRLTVL.